This T cell receptor beta chain was captured by sequencing in a study of breast tumors, draining lymph nodes, adjacent tissues. Trimming pared 3 bases from V and 5 bases from J, leaving 13 bases between. CDR1 is DFQATT, CDR2 SNEGSKA, per germline (reference sequence). The CDR3 runs to 13 residues. This clonotype is medium-sized by share. TCRdb fed the multiplex PCR reads into MiXCR, producing one record per CDR3 protein. The sample gives fewer than 15,000 distinct CDR3 sequences, around three fifths of which show up once; about half is in the top ten. The receptor's source is a female donor with breast cancer. Some clones in this sample may be carry-over from other donors' samples. Material: tumor-adjacent breast tissue. The chain has TRBV20-1 and TRBJ2-5, with D perhaps TRBD2 (6 bases). CDR3 protein: CSASVPAGETQYF. CDR3 nucleotide sequence: TGCAGTGCTAGCGTCCCGGCGGGGGAGACCCAGTACTTC.